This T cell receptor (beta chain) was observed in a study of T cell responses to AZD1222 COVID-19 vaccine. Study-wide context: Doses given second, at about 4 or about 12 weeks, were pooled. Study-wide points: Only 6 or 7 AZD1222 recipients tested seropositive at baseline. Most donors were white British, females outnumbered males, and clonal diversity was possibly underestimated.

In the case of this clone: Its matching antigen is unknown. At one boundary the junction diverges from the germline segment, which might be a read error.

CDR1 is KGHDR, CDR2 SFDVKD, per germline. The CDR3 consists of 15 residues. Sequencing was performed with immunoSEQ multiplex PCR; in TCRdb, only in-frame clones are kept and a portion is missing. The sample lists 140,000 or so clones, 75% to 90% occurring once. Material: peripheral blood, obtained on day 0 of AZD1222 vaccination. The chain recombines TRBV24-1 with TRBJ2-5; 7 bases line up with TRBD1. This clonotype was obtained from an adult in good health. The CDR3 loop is CATSERTGVQETQYF. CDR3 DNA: TGTGCCACCAGTGAGCGTACAGGGGTTCAAGAAACCCAGTACTTC.